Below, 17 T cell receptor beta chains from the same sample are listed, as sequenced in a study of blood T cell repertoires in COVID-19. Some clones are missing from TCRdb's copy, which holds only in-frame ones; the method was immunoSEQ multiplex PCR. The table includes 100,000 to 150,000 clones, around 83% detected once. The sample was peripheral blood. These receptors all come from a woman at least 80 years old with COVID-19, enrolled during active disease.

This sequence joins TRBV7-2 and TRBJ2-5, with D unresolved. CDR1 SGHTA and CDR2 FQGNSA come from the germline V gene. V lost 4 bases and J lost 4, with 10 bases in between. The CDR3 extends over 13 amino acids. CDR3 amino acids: CASSSQSGETQYF. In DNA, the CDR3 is TGTGCCAGCAGCTCCCAGTCGGGAGAGACCCAGTACTTC.

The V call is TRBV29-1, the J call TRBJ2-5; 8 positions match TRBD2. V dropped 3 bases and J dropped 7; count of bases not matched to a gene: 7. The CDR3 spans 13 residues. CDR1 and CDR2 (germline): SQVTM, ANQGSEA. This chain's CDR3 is CSVDPGGPGTQYF. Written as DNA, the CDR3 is TGCAGCGTTGATCCGGGAGGGCCTGGGACCCAGTACTTC.

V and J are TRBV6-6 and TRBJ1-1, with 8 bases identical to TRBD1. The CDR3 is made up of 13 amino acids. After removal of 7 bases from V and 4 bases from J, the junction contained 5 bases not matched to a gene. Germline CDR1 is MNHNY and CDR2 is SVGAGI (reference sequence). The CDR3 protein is CASKSGGATEAFF. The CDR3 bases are TGTGCCAGCAAATCAGGGGGCGCCACTGAAGCTTTCTTT.

The CDR3 sequence is CATSILVAQPQHF. In DNA, the CDR3 is TGTGCCACCAGTATATTGGTGGCCCAGCCCCAGCATTTT. The V call is TRBV24-1, the J call TRBJ1-5; no firm D call. Per the germline V gene, CDR1 is KGHDR and CDR2 is SFDVKD. The CDR3 is 13 amino acids. Trimming removed 6 bases at V and 7 bases at J, with 12 bases between.

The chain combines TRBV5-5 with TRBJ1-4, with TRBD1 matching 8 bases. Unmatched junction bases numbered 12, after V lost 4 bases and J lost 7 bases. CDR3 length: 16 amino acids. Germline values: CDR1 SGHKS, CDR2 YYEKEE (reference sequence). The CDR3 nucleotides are TGTGCCAGCAGCGTGAGCAGGGGGCGCGTCTTTGAAAAACTGTTTTTT. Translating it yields CASSVSRGRVFEKLFF.

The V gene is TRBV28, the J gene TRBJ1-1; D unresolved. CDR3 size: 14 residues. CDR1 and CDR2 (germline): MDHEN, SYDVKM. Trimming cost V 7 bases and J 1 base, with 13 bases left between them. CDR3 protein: CASIGGRPNTEAFF. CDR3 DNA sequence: TGTGCCAGCATCGGTGGGAGACCGAACACTGAAGCTTTCTTT. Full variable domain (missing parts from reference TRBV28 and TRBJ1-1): DVKVTQSSRYLVKRTGEKVFLECVQDMDHENMFWYRQDPGLGLRLIYFSYDVKMKEKGDIPEGYSVSREKKERFSLILESASTNQTSMYLCASIGGRPNTEAFFGQGTRLTVV.

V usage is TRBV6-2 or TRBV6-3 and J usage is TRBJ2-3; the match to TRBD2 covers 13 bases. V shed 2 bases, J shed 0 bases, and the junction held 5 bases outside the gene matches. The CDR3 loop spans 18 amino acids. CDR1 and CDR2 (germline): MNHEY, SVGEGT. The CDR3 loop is CASSYVTSGRSSTDTQYF. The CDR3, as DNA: TGTGCCAGCAGTTACGTGACTAGCGGGAGGTCTAGCACAGATACGCAGTATTTT.

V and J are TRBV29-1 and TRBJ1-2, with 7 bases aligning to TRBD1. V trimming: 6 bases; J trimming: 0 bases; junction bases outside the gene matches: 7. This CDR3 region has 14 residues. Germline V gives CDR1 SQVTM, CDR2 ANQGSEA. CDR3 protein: CSVLQGTANYGYTF. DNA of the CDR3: TGCAGCGTGTTACAGGGGACAGCTAACTATGGCTACACCTTC.

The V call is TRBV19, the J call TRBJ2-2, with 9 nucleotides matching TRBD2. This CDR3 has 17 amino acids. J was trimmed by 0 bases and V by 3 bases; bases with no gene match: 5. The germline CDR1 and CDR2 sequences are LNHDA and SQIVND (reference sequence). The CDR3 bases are TGTGCCAGTAGTATTCGGGTAGCGGGGGCGAACACCGGGGAGCTGTTTTTT. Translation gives CASSIRVAGANTGELFF.

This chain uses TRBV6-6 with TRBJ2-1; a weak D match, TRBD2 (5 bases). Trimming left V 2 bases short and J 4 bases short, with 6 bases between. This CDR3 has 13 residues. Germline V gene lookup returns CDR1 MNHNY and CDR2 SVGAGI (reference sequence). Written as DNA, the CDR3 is TGTGCCAGCAGTTACGAGGGTTACAATGAGCAGTTCTTC. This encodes CASSYEGYNEQFF.

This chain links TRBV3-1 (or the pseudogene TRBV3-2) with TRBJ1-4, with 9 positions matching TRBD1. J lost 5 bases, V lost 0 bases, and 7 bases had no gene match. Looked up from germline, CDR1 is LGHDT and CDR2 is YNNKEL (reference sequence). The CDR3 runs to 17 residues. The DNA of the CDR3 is TGTGCCAGCAGCCAAGATCCAAGAGGACAGGGGAATGAAAAACTGTTTTTT. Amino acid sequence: CASSQDPRGQGNEKLFF.

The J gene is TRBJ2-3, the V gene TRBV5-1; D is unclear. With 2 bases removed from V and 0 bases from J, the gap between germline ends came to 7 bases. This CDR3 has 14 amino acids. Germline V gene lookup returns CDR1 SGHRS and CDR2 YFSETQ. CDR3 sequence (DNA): TGCGCCAGCAGCTTTCGCGGAAGCACAGATACGCAGTATTTT. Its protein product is CASSFRGSTDTQYF.

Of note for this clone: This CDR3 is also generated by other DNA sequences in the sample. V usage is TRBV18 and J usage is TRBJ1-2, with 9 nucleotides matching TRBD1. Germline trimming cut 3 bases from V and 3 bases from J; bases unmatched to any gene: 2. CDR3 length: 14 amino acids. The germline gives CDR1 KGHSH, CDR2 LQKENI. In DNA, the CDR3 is TGTGCCAGCTCACCGGGACAGGGCGACTATGGCTACACCTTC. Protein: CASSPGQGDYGYTF.

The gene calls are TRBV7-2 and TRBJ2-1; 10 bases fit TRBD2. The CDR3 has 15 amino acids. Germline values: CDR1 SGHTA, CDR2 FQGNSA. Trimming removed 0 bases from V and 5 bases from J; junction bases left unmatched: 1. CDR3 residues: CASSLAAGGDNEQFF. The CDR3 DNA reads TGTGCCAGCAGCTTAGCAGCGGGAGGGGACAATGAGCAGTTCTTC.

The CDR3 nucleotides are TGTGCCAGCAGCTCGGGACTAGCGGGAGAGCAGTTCTTC. Its translation: CASSSGLAGEQFF. This chain connects TRBV11-3 to TRBJ2-1; 13 positions agree with TRBD2. V was clipped by 4 bases and J by 10 bases; unmatched bases: 1. Germline CDR1 SGHNT, CDR2 YENEEA. CDR3 size: 13 residues. Full variable domain (missing parts from reference TRBV11-3 and TRBJ2-1): EAGVVQSPRYKIIEKKQPVAFWCNPISGHNTLYWYLQNLGQGPELLIRYENEEAVDDSQLPKDRFSAERLKGVDSTLKIQPAELGDSAVYLCASSSGLAGEQFFGPGTRLTVL.

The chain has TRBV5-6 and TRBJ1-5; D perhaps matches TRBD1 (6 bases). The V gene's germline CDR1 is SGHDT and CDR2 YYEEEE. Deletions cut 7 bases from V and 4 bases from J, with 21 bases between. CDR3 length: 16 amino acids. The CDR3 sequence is CASHEEKAGANQPQHF. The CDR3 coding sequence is TGTGCCAGCCATGAAGAGAAGGCAGGGGCAAATCAGCCCCAGCATTTT.

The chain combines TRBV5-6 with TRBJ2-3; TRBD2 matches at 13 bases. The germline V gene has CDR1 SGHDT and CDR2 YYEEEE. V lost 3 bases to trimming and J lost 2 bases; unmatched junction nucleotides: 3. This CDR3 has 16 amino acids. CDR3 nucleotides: TGTGCCAGCAGCTCCGGGACTAGCGGGAACACAGATACGCAGTATTTT. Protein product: CASSSGTSGNTDTQYF.